These T cell receptor beta chains were read from a single sample in a study of blood T cell repertoires in COVID-19. The protocol was immunoSEQ multiplex PCR, while the TCRdb copy is restricted to in-frame clones and leaves out a portion. The sample contains some 140,000 clones, around 87% of which appear only once. The sequencing sample was made of peripheral blood. Receptors were obtained from a woman in her 50s who had recovered from COVID-19. The CDR3 runs from the conserved cysteine through the conserved F or W. A D gene is named only where the DNA matches it firmly. Clone size, where shown, is once, few, many, or a class for clones that have expanded.

j_call v_call d_call clone_size cdr3_nt cdr3_aa
TRBJ2-1 TRBV7-9 TRBD1 - TGTGCCAGCAGTGGTGACAGGGGGTACTACAATGAGCAGTTCTTC CASSGDRGYYNEQFF
TRBJ1-1 TRBV19 - - TGTGCCAGTAGGCGCTTATCCTCGGGGGCTGAAGCTTTCTTT CASRRLSSGAEAFF
TRBJ1-5 TRBV9 - - TGTGCCAGCAGCGTAGGGACAGAGAGGGTTGAGCCCCAGCATTTT CASSVGTERVEPQHF
TRBJ2-6 TRBV4-3 - - TGCGCCAGCGGGGACATTATCTCTGGGGCCAACGTCCTGACTTTC CASGDIISGANVLTF
TRBJ2-7 TRBV7-3 TRBD2 - TGTGCCAGCAGCTTAAACGGTAAAGGGCGGGAGGAGCAGTACTTC CASSLNGKGREEQYF
TRBJ2-7 TRBV7-9 TRBD2 - TGTGCCAGCAGCCCCAGCGGGAGCCCCTACGAGCAGTACTTC CASSPSGSPYEQYF
TRBJ2-3 TRBV6-5 - - TGTGCCAGCAAGTTGACGGGGATCACCACAGATACGCAGTATTTT CASKLTGITTDTQYF
TRBJ1-4 TRBV28 TRBD1 - TGTGCCAGCAGTTCACCCCCCGGGACAGGGGGAAAACTGTTTTTT CASSSPPGTGGKLFF
TRBJ1-5 TRBV2 TRBD1 - TGTGCCAGCAGGGGAGGACAGGGGGCGCGGGTAAGCAATCAGCCCCAGCATTTT CASRGGQGARVSNQPQHF
TRBJ1-2 TRBV5-1 - - TGCGCCAGCAGCCAGGTCCCCACCAACTATGGCTACACCTTC CASSQVPTNYGYTF
TRBJ2-4 TRBV2 - - TGTGCCAGCAGTGAAGCGCTTCGAGGGCAGGGGGCCAAAAACATTCAGTACTTC CASSEALRGQGAKNIQYF
TRBJ2-1 TRBV28 - - TGTGCCAGCAGTTTATTAGTGGGAGGGGGGGCCTTTGAAAATGAGCAGTTCTTC CASSLLVGGGAFENEQFF
TRBJ2-7 TRBV7-9 - - TGTGCCAGCAGCCCGCGTGAGACTAGAGCCTACGAGCAGTACTTC CASSPRETRAYEQYF
TRBJ2-1 TRBV6-2/TRBV6-3 TRBD2 - TGTGCCAGCAGTCTCTCCGTGGGCCTAGCGGCCTACAATGAGCAGTTCTTC CASSLSVGLAAYNEQFF
TRBJ2-5 TRBV19 TRBD2 - TGTGCCAGTAGTCCCCGAGGACTAGTCTCCGGGGAGACCCAGTACTTC CASSPRGLVSGETQYF
TRBJ2-5 TRBV6-5 - - TGTGCCAGCAGCCTCGACTACTACGAAGAGACCCAGTACTTC CASSLDYYEETQYF
TRBJ1-4 TRBV27 - - TGTGCCAGCAGTGGGGACACGACCAATGAAAAACTGTTTTTT CASSGDTTNEKLFF
TRBJ1-4 TRBV18 - - TGTGCCAGCTCCCCGGGTAGGAATGAAAAACTGTTTTTT CASSPGRNEKLFF
TRBJ1-6 TRBV4-1 TRBD1 - TGCGCCAGCAGCCAAAGAGGGATCCGGGACAGGGGGCTCTCCTATAATTCACCCCTCCACTTT CASSQRGIRDRGLSYNSPLHF
TRBJ2-3 TRBV7-2 TRBD2 - TGTGCCAGCAGCTTCCGGCCTCGGGGGGGTGGCACAGATACGCAGTATTTT CASSFRPRGGGTDTQYF
TRBJ1-4 TRBV19 TRBD1 - TGTGCCAGTAGTATGACAGGGACAAATGAAAAACTGTTTTTT CASSMTGTNEKLFF
TRBJ1-5 TRBV2 TRBD1 - TGTGCCAGCAAACCGGGACAGGGGGCCGGGGGCCAGCCCCAGCATTTT CASKPGQGAGGQPQHF
TRBJ1-6 TRBV7-8 - - TGTGCCAGCAGCCCTCCGGGTTCACCCCTCCACTTT CASSPPGSPLHF
TRBJ2-5 TRBV1 - - TGCACCAGCAGCCTATTAGCGGCAGAGACCCAGTACTTC CTSSLLAAETQYF
TRBJ2-7 TRBV5-5 - - TGTGCCAGCAGCCCGCACTCCCCAGGTTGGGAGGAGCAGTACTTC CASSPHSPGWEEQYF
TRBJ1-1 TRBV28 - - TGTGCCAGCAAGTTGCAGTTGAACACTGAAGCTTTCTTT CASKLQLNTEAFF
TRBJ1-1 TRBV6-5 - - TGTGCCAGCAGTTACTCTCGAGGGGGCACTGAAGCTTTCTTT CASSYSRGGTEAFF
TRBJ1-1 TRBV7-2 TRBD1 once TGTGCCAGCAGCCCAGTTGGCGGGAGGGGGCGAGGCACTGAAGCTTTCTTT CASSPVGGRGRGTEAFF
TRBJ1-2 TRBV2 TRBD1 once TGTGCCAGCAGTGAACCAGGGGACAGGGGTATGTCGTTCGCTGGCTACACCTTC CASSEPGDRGMSFAGYTF
TRBJ1-2 TRBV6-5 TRBD1 - TGTGCCAGCAGGACAGGGGAGAGTGGCTACACCTTC CASRTGESGYTF
TRBJ1-1 TRBV5-5 TRBD1 - TGTGCCAGCAGCCCCCGACAGGGGGGGACTGAAGCTTTCTTT CASSPRQGGTEAFF
TRBJ2-2 TRBV5-6 - few TGTGCCAGCAGACAGGATCAAAACACCGGGGAGCTGTTTTTT CASRQDQNTGELFF
TRBJ1-2 TRBV5-6 - - TGTGCCAGCAGCTTGCTAGGCTCAGGGGACTATGGCTACACCTTC CASSLLGSGDYGYTF
TRBJ2-5 TRBV7-9 - - TGTGCCAGCAGGAGGAGGCAAGAGACCCAGTACTTC CASRRRQETQYF
TRBJ2-3 TRBV12-5 TRBD2 - TGTGCTAGTGGTTTGGTACGGGGAGGGCGGTTCTCTTATACGCAGTATTTT CASGLVRGGRFSYTQYF
TRBJ1-2 TRBV13 TRBD1 - TGTGCCAGCAGCGGGACAGCCTTATATGGCTACACCTTC CASSGTALYGYTF
TRBJ1-2 TRBV7-9 - many TGTGCCAGCAGCCTGTCCAGCGCTAACTATGGCTACACCTTC CASSLSSANYGYTF
TRBJ2-2 TRBV30 TRBD2 - TGTGCCTGGAGTGTCTTGCGGGAGGGTACCGGGGAGCTGTTTTTT CAWSVLREGTGELFF
TRBJ1-1 TRBV27 - - TGTGCCAGCAGTTCGGGTGGGAGTGGTACTGAAGCTTTCTTT CASSSGGSGTEAFF
TRBJ1-2 TRBV7-9 TRBD1 few TGTGCCAGCAGCCGGGACAGGGGGCGCTTGGGAGATGGCTACACCTTC CASSRDRGRLGDGYTF
TRBJ2-1 TRBV18 TRBD1 - TGTGCCAGCTCTCCCGCTGGGACAGGCTCCTACAATGAGCAGTTCTTC CASSPAGTGSYNEQFF
TRBJ1-4 TRBV7-9 TRBD1 - TGTGCCAGCAGCTCCGGACAGGGGAAAGAAAAACTGTTTTTT CASSSGQGKEKLFF